This TCR beta chain was retrieved from a study of T cell changes during pregnancy in multiple sclerosis. Clones were sequenced by immunoSEQ multiplex PCR, and TCRdb holds only the in-frame ones, with some missing. The sample holds roughly 40,000 clones; around 90% are singletons and the top ten take 0.43%. The CDR3 spans 17 residues. Per the germline V gene, CDR1 is SGHTA and CDR2 is FQGNSA. V was clipped by 5 bases and J by 8 bases, with 22 bases between them. The TCR comes from a female donor with multiple sclerosis, enrolled in a pregnancy study. This specimen consisted of CD4+ T cells from peripheral blood mononuclear cells, obtained in the third trimester of pregnancy. The chain joins TRBV7-2 to TRBJ1-6; maybe TRBD1 (6 bases). CDR3 sequence reads: CASSRLGGGGRDSPLHF. CDR3 DNA: TGTGCCAGCAGCCGATTGGGGGGCGGGGGAAGAGATTCACCCCTCCACTTT.